These 4 T cell receptor beta chains share one sample of origin, sequenced in a study of cytomegalovirus exposure and HLA in healthy donors. PCR employed 60 Vbeta and 13 Jbeta primers. Using immunoSEQ multiplex PCR, the repertoire was profiled, and TCRdb retains in-frame clones only, with some absent. The sample lists about 140,000 clones, approximately 86% occurring once. Sample: PBMCs. These receptors were obtained from a middle-aged woman in good health and CMV-seronegative.

The rearrangement links TRBV5-4 to TRBJ2-1, with 7 bases fitting TRBD2. CDR1 is SGHNT and CDR2 is YYREEE in the germline V gene (reference sequence). V gave up 4 bases and J gave up 4 bases; unmatched junction bases: 11. The CDR3 extends over 16 amino acids. CDR3 loop: CASSGGGAQRYNEQFF. CDR3 in DNA: TGTGCCAGCAGCGGGGGGGGTGCTCAGCGGTACAATGAGCAGTTCTTC.

This chain links TRBV28 with TRBJ2-7; 8 positions agree with TRBD2. The V gene end was trimmed by 7 bases and the J gene end by 4 bases; junction bases not matched to a gene: 6. Germline V gives CDR1 MDHEN, CDR2 SYDVKM. The CDR3 consists of 13 residues. The CDR3 region is CASNPGGKYEQYF. CDR3 sequence (DNA): TGTGCCAGCAACCCGGGGGGGAAATACGAGCAGTACTTC.

The V gene is TRBV2, the J gene TRBJ2-2; 7 bases align to TRBD1. The CDR3 contains 13 residues. After removal of 7 bases from V and 3 bases from J, the junction contained 2 bases not matched to a gene. Germline CDR1 reads SNHLY; CDR2 reads FYNNEI. The CDR3 is CASNQGDTGELFF. CDR3 in DNA: TGTGCCAGCAACCAGGGGGACACCGGGGAGCTGTTTTTT.

The gene calls are TRBV7-9 and TRBJ2-1; 15 nucleotides match TRBD2. CDR3 length: 16 amino acids. Trimming took 6 bases from V and 9 from J; bases not matched to a gene: 9. Germline V gene sequence: CDR1 SEHNR, CDR2 FQNEAQ (reference sequence). CDR3: CASRSAGTSGRFEQFF. The CDR3 DNA is TGTGCCAGCAGATCCGCCGGGACTAGCGGGAGGTTTGAGCAGTTCTTC. The complete variable domain, with remaining parts taken from reference TRBV7-9 and TRBJ2-1, reads DTGVSQNPRHKITKRGQNVTFRCDPISEHNRLYWYRQTLGQGPEFLTYFQNEAQLEKSRLLSDRFSAERPKGSFSTLEIQRTEQGDSAMYLCASRSAGTSGRFEQFFGPGTRLTVL.